Listed below are T cell receptor beta chains from one sample, sequenced in a study of blood T cell repertoires in COVID-19. Clones were sequenced by immunoSEQ multiplex PCR, and TCRdb holds only the in-frame ones, with some missing. The sample records roughly 270,000 clones, approximately 81% being singletons. The sequencing input was PBMCs or T cells enriched from blood (not recorded which). The source is a woman in her 50s who had recovered from COVID-19. CDR3s include the opening cysteine and the closing phenylalanine or tryptophan. A D gene is named only where the DNA matches it firmly. Clone size is given for some rows only: seen once, a few or many times, or a class if the clone is expanded.

TRBJ1-4,TRBD1,-,TRBV9,TGTGCCAGCAGCGCCTTTTTACAGGGGAGCGGTGAAAAACTGTTTTTT,CASSAFLQGSGEKLFF
TRBJ1-2,-,-,TRBV4-2,TGTGCCAGCAGCCAAGATACGTTAGCCTCTGGAGGCTACACCTTC,CASSQDTLASGGYTF
TRBJ1-2,TRBD1,-,TRBV27,TGTGCCAGCAGTTGGACAGGGAACTATGGCTACACCTTC,CASSWTGNYGYTF
TRBJ2-5,-,-,TRBV12-5,TGTGCTAGTGGTTCGTGGCAGGGAGGAAGGGAGACCCAGTACTTC,CASGSWQGGRETQYF
TRBJ2-5,TRBD1,-,TRBV5-1,TGCGCCAGCAGCTTGGGGACAGGGGGCCAGGAGACCCAGTACTTC,CASSLGTGGQETQYF
TRBJ2-2,-,-,TRBV11-3,TGTGCCAGCAGCTTAGATGGGCGGGCCGGGGAGCTGTTTTTT,CASSLDGRAGELFF
TRBJ2-3,TRBD2,-,TRBV11-2,TGTGCCAGCAGCTTTATTAGCGGGAGGGCCGTAGATACGCAGTATTTT,CASSFISGRAVDTQYF
TRBJ2-1,-,few,TRBV27,TGTGCCAGCAGTTTAGATGGACAAAGTAACAATGAGCAGTTCTTC,CASSLDGQSNNEQFF
TRBJ1-3,-,-,TRBV21-1,TGTGCCAGCAGCGGGACAGGGACCTCTGGAAACACCATATATTTT,CASSGTGTSGNTIYF
TRBJ2-5,-,-,TRBV3-1/TRBV3-2,TGTGCCAGCAGCCAAGGGTGGCCACAAGAGACCCAGTACTTC,CASSQGWPQETQYF
TRBJ2-1,-,-,TRBV29-1,TGCAGCATAACAGGATTATCTTACAATGAGCAGTTCTTC,CSITGLSYNEQFF
TRBJ2-7,-,-,TRBV19,TGTGCCAGTAGTGATTTAGCGAACTCCTACGAGCAGTACTTC,CASSDLANSYEQYF
TRBJ1-2,-,-,TRBV3-1/TRBV3-2,TGTGCCAGCAGCCAAGGCAGTTCTTCCTTTAACTATGGCTACACCTTC,CASSQGSSSFNYGYTF
TRBJ1-2,TRBD1,-,TRBV3-1/TRBV3-2,TGTGCCAGCAGTCTTCTCCGGGACAGGGAAAACTATGGCTACACCTTC,CASSLLRDRENYGYTF
TRBJ2-1,-,-,TRBV13,TGTGCCAGCAGCTTATTACAAAATGAGCAGTTCTTC,CASSLLQNEQFF
TRBJ2-1,TRBD1,-,TRBV7-2,TGTGCCAGCAGCTCACGGACAGGGTCCGCTAGGAATGAGCAGTTCTTC,CASSSRTGSARNEQFF